This T cell receptor beta chain was captured by sequencing in a study of cytomegalovirus exposure and HLA in healthy donors. General observations from the study: Most TCR sequences were seen very rarely across donors, but some public TCRs occurred in many.

The data were produced by immunoSEQ multiplex PCR, yet TCRdb's version contains in-frame clones alone and is incomplete. Of roughly 60,000 clones listed, roughly 96% are singletons. While the first cohort had hundreds of subjects, the donors belonged to the separate validation cohort of more than 95 subjects. In this sample, this clone turned up a few times. As yet, its antigen is unknown. Trimming removed 0 bases from V and 14 bases from J; junction bases left unmatched: 8. The CDR3 consists of 14 residues. Germline V gene sequence: CDR1 SGHAT, CDR2 FQNNGV. V usage is TRBV11-2 and J usage is TRBJ2-1; TRBD1 agrees at 9 bases. The source is a man in his late teens or twenties in good health and CMV-seronegative. The sample consisted of PBMCs. This chain's CDR3 is CASSLEPGQGVKFF. The CDR3 DNA reads TGTGCCAGCAGCTTAGAACCGGGACAGGGCGTGAAGTTCTTC.